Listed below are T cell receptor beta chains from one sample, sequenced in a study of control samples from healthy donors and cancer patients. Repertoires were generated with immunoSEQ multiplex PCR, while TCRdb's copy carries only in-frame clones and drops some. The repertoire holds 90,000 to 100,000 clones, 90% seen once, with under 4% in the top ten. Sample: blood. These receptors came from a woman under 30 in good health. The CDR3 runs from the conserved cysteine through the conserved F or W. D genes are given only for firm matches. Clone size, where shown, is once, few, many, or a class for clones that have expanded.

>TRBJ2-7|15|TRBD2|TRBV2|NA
TGTGCCAGCAGCGAACTAGCGGGGGGCTCCTACGAGCAGTACTTC
CASSELAGGSYEQYF
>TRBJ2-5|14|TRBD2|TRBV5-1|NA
TGCGCCAGCAGCCTGAGGGGAGGGGAAGAGACCCAGTACTTC
CASSLRGGEETQYF
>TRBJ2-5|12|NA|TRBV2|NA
TGTGCCAGCGCCACCTGGGTGGAGACCCAGTACTTC
CASATWVETQYF
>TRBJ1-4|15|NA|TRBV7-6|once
TGTGCCAGCAGCAAACTTGGGCAGACAGGCGAAAAACTGTTTTTT
CASSKLGQTGEKLFF
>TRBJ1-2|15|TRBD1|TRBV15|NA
TGTGCCACCAGCAGAGATCGGGACAGGGACTATGGCTACACCTTC
CATSRDRDRDYGYTF
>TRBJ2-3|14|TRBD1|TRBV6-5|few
TGTGCCAGCAGGGACAGGGGGGGGACAGATACGCAGTATTTT
CASRDRGGTDTQYF
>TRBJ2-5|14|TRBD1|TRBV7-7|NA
TGTGCCAGCAGCAATCAGGGGGCCCAAGAGACCCAGTACTTC
CASSNQGAQETQYF
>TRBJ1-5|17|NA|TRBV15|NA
TGTGCCACCAGCAGAGAACGGACAGTAAATAGCAATCAGCCCCAGCATTTT
CATSRERTVNSNQPQHF
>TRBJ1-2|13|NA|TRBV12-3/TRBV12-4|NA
TGTGCCAGCAGTTCGACGAACAACTATGGCTACACCTTC
CASSSTNNYGYTF
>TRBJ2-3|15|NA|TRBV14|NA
TGTGCCAGCAGCCAGGACCCAATAAGACAAGATACGCAGTATTTT
CASSQDPIRQDTQYF
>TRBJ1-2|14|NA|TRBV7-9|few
TGTGCCAGCAGCTTAGACGGGAAAGGCCAGGGCTACACCTTC
CASSLDGKGQGYTF
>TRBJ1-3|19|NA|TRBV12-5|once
TGTGCTAGTGGTTTGGTAGGATCGGGTGGACAGTCCGCTGGAAACACCATATATTTT
CASGLVGSGGQSAGNTIYF